The T cell receptor (beta chain) described here comes from a study of human T cells and chemical hapten exposure. TCRdb re-derived calls from the RACE reads in MiXCR, one entry per CDR3 protein. Of 130,000 or so distinct CDR3 sequences listed, 11% were seen once; the top ten hold around 2.2%. The germline V and J ends were trimmed by 0 bases and 5 bases, with 9 bases remaining between them. The CDR3 sequence is 15 residues long. Germline V gene lookup returns CDR1 SGDLS and CDR2 YYNGEE. With respect to this clonotype: Its cognate antigen is unknown.

Time point noted: patch test 3, about 24 weeks after DPC sensitization. Treatment here: therapeutic diphenylcyclopropenone sensitization with weekly scalp DPC. Study outcomes and limitations: Controls formed significantly fewer large CDR3 similarity clusters than expanded TCRs did.

The sample consisted of whole blood, taken in connection with sensitization to the hapten diphenylcyclopropenone (DPC). V usage is TRBV9 and J usage is TRBJ1-6; a possible D gene is TRBD1 (6 bases). The TCR was taken from a woman aged 45-65 years with alopecia areata. Some clones in this sample may be carry-over from other donors' samples. CDR3 protein: CASSVGAGDNSPLHF. For the CDR3, the DNA is TGTGCCAGCAGCGTAGGGGCAGGGGATAATTCACCCCTCCACTTT.